This T cell receptor (beta chain) emerged from a study of T-cell reconstitution after alpha-beta-depleted transplantation in children. As to this clonotype: The target antigen is unknown.

For TCRbeta, the library was prepared with unique molecular identifiers. TCRdb re-derived calls from the PCR reads in MiXCR, one entry per CDR3 protein. The data show around 500,000 distinct CDR3 sequences, more than 20% seen once. Overall study findings and caveats: Hyperexpanded clones declined; after one year, newly produced T cells mostly supplied diversity. Approximately two months post-transplant, alpha-beta T cells reportedly originated from several hundred expanded graft clones. High day-60 TCRbeta diversity in some patients came from surviving recipient T cells and thymic progenitors.

Germline V gives CDR1 MNHEY, CDR2 SVGAGI. Trimming removed 2 bases at V and 5 bases at J, with 18 bases between. This CDR3 region has 16 residues. This receptor was taken from a boy younger than two who had a stem cell transplant for acute myeloid leukemia, so the T cells may come from the graft donor. Sequencing was performed on PBMCs, mostly from graft donor cells, taken 360 days after TCRalphabeta/CD19-depleted stem cell transplant. The chain employs TRBV6-5 and TRBJ1-1; possibly TRBD1 for D (5 bases). CDR3 sequence: CASSYPPGILRTEAFF. The DNA for the CDR3 is TGTGCCAGCAGTTACCCCCCAGGGATCTTGAGGACTGAAGCTTTCTTT.